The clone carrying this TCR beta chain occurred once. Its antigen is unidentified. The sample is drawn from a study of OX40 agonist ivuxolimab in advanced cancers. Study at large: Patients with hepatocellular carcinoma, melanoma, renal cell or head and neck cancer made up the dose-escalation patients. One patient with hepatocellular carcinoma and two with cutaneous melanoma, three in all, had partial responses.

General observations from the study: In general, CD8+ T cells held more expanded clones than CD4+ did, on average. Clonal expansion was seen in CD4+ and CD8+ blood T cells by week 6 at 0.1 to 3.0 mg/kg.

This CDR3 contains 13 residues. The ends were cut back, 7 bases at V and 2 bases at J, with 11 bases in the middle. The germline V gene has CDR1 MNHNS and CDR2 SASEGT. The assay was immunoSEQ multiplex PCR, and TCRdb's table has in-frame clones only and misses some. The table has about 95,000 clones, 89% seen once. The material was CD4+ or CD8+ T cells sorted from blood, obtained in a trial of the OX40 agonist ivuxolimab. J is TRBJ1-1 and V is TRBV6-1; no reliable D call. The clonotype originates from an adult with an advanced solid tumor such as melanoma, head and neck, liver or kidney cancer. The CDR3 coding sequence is TGTGCCAGCACGGGCAGCGAAAACACTGAAGCTTTCTTT. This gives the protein CASTGSENTEAFF.